The 13 T cell receptor beta chains below all came from one sample that was sequenced in a study of blood T cells in healthy people across ages. Combining a sample-barcoded 5' primer with a J-beta primer mix, a second PCR ran for roughly 7 to 11 cycles. TCRdb fed the 5' RACE reads into MiXCR, producing one record per CDR3 protein. The data contain around 650,000 distinct CDR3 sequences, over 40% of them singletons. What was sequenced was blood. These receptors were obtained from a man at least 80 years old in good health.

There are a few counts of this clonotype. This rearrangement joins TRBV6-1 to TRBJ2-5; TRBD2 matches 7 bases. Unmatched junction bases numbered 8, after V lost 2 bases and J lost 5 bases. This CDR3 contains 15 residues. Germline V gene sequence: CDR1 MNHNS, CDR2 SASEGT. This CDR3 reads CASSEWGGSRETQYF. The CDR3 DNA reads TGTGCCAGCAGTGAATGGGGGGGGAGTCGGGAGACCCAGTACTTC.

This chain connects TRBV7-2 to TRBJ2-3; 15 bases fit TRBD2. Germline values: CDR1 SGHTA, CDR2 FQGNSA. V shed 5 bases and J 5 bases; nucleotides not matched to a gene: 8. The CDR3 is 17 amino acids. The CDR3: CASSTPGLAGGRDTQYF. CDR3 DNA: TGTGCCAGCAGCACCCCGGGACTAGCGGGGGGCAGAGATACGCAGTATTTT.

This clonotype was detected only a few times. The chain combines TRBV7-2 with TRBJ1-1; D not resolved. CDR1 and CDR2 (germline): SGHTA, FQGNSA. CDR3 length equals 12 residues. The V end lost 5 bases, the J end lost 1 base, and 5 bases lay between the germline ends. CDR3 region: CASSGRNTEAFF. The CDR3 bases are TGTGCCAGCAGCGGCAGGAACACTGAAGCTTTCTTT. Complete variable domain (other parts from reference TRBV7-2 and TRBJ1-1): GAGVSQSPSNKVTEKGKDVELRCDPISGHTALYWYRQSLGQGLEFLIYFQGNSAPDKSGLPSDRFSAERTGGSVSTLTIQRTQQEDSAVYLCASSGRNTEAFFGQGTRLTVV.

This clonotype was counted between two and nine times. The chain has TRBV12-5 and TRBJ2-7; 12 nucleotides agree with TRBD1. This CDR3 is built from 17 residues. Germline V gives CDR1 LGHNT, CDR2 FRNRAP. The trim removed 4 bases at V and 3 bases at J, leaving 10 bases unmatched. The CDR3 DNA reads TGTGCTAGTGGTTCCGGGACAGGGGGCGTATATGGCTACGAGCAGTACTTC. As protein: CASGSGTGGVYGYEQYF. Together with reference TRBV12-5 and TRBJ2-7, the CDR3 gives the full variable domain: DARVTQTPRHKVTEMGQEVTMRCQPILGHNTVFWYRQTMMQGLELLAYFRNRAPLDDSGMPKDRFSAEMPDATLATLKIQPSEPRDSAVYFCASGSGTGGVYGYEQYFGPGTRLTVT.

The J gene is TRBJ1-6, the V gene TRBV7-9; tentatively, D is TRBD1 (5 bases). Trimming shortened V by 6 bases and J by 10 bases, and 22 bases separated the two germline ends. The CDR3 consists of 16 residues. CDR1 is SEHNR and CDR2 is FQNEAQ in the germline V gene (reference sequence). The CDR3 nucleotides read TGTGCCAGCAGTGGCATGCGGGGCCGCGTGGGATCACCCCTCCACTTT. As protein: CASSGMRGRVGSPLHF.

The genes are TRBV7-9 and TRBJ2-2, with D unresolved. The germline V gene encodes CDR1 SEHNR and CDR2 FQNEAQ (reference sequence). The V end was cut by 5 bases, the J end by 8 bases, with 12 bases between. This CDR3 spans 13 amino acids. The chain's CDR3 is CASSPELLGELFF. The CDR3 region has the DNA TGTGCCAGCAGCCCGGAACTTCTGGGGGAGCTGTTTTTT.

This clonotype was counted a few times. J is TRBJ2-5 and V is TRBV4-3, with 10 bases identical to TRBD1. The CDR3 is 16 amino acids. Trimming at V came to 2 bases and at J to 5 bases, leaving 8 bases not matched to a gene. CDR1 is LGHNA, CDR2 YSLEER, per germline. The CDR3 spells CASSQTGTGAAETQYF. CDR3 bases: TGCGCCAGCAGCCAAACAGGGACAGGGGCCGCGGAGACCCAGTACTTC.

The CDR3 region is CASSVLQGFFPPGANVLTF. The CDR3 DNA is TGTGCCAGCAGCGTCTTACAGGGGTTTTTCCCACCTGGGGCCAACGTCCTGACTTTC. V gene TRBV9 combines with J gene TRBJ2-6; 7 bases align to TRBD1. This CDR3 has 19 amino acids. After removal of 2 bases from V and 2 bases from J, the junction contained 13 bases not matched to a gene. Per the germline V gene, CDR1 is SGDLS and CDR2 is YYNGEE.

A remark on this clonotype: The junction differs from germline at one of its ends, possibly a read error. V usage is TRBV6-2 or TRBV6-3 and J usage is TRBJ2-1; 10 bases agree with TRBD1. CDR3 length: 16 amino acids. From germline, CDR1 is MNHEY and CDR2 SVGEGT. CDR3 in amino acids: CASTYSGTGALNEQFF. CDR3 DNA: TGTGCCAGCACTTACTCAGGGACAGGGGCCCTCAATGAGCAGTTCTTC.

The chain combines TRBV6-2 or TRBV6-3 with TRBJ1-1; D is unresolved. V shed 7 bases and J shed 1 base, with 19 bases lying between them. Germline loops: CDR1 MNHEY, CDR2 SVGEGT. The CDR3 length is 16 residues. CDR3 in DNA: TGTGCCAGCACCTCGGTCGCAGTTGGAAAGAACACTGAAGCTTTCTTT. Protein sequence: CASTSVAVGKNTEAFF.

The rearrangement links TRBV5-1 to TRBJ2-5; D is tentatively TRBD1 or TRBD2 (7 bases each). The J call is doubtful: the DNA matches TRBJ2-1 better. The length of the CDR3 is 16 residues. Germline assignment: CDR1 SGHRS and CDR2 YFSETQ. CDR3 nucleotides: TGCGCCAGCAGCTGGGGGGGGGACAGTAGTCAAGAGACCCAGTTCTTC. Protein: CASSWGGDSSQETQFF.

The rearrangement uses TRBV7-9 and TRBJ2-1, with 9 bases aligning to TRBD2. Germline CDR1 is SEHNR and CDR2 is FQNEAQ (reference sequence). J lost 2 bases, V lost 3 bases, and 8 bases had no gene match. CDR3 length: 17 amino acids. CDR3 sequence reads: CASSFASGMPAYNEQFF. DNA of the CDR3: TGTGCCAGCAGCTTTGCTAGCGGGATGCCAGCCTACAATGAGCAGTTCTTC.

The CDR3 DNA reads as TGTGCCATCAGTGAGGGGACAGGGAAATACGAGCAGTACTTC. The encoded protein is CAISEGTGKYEQYF. The rearrangement links TRBV10-3 to TRBJ2-7, with 9 bases fitting TRBD1. This CDR3 has 14 amino acids. CDR1 is ENHRY, CDR2 SYGVKD, per germline. V was clipped by 2 bases and J by 4 bases; unmatched bases: 3.